The subject of this entry is one T cell receptor beta chain. Its specific antigen is unknown. Base qualities are not recorded, but no much larger clone differs from it by a single base. CDR1 and CDR2 (SGHTA, FQGNSA) derive from the germline V gene. V is cut back by 1 base and J by 8 bases, with 11 bases in the junction unmatched. From the cysteine through the phenylalanine, the CDR3 covers 16 amino acids. The CDR3 DNA has 48 bases and is translated from base 1. This entry comes from a study of shared clonotypes between healthy human individuals (dated by TCRdb to 2019 to 2021). The study in broad terms: A couple of women and a few men aged 18 to 49 years were included in the cohort. To estimate repertoire size and how much clonotypes are shared between individuals, the study performed deep sequencing of blood TCR repertoires from a few healthy adults. For each donor, three plates each were used for CD4 naive and CD4 memory, two plates were used for CD8 naive, and one plate was used for CD8 memory. To increase sequencing depth and limit assay-specific biases, different laboratories used diverse techniques to prepare libraries and sequence TCR repertoires. Per donor, leukapheresis produced somewhere between about 0.94 and 9 billion PBMCs.

CD8 naive samples consisted of CD45RO-negative cells that were positively selected for CCR7, yielding a CD45RA+CCR7+ population without TemRA cells. Donors were healthy HIV-negative adults with no recently reported acute infections or vaccinations. All donors were Caucasian adults living in Nashville, Tennessee, USA. After blood collection by leukapheresis, PBMCs were isolated using Ficoll-Histopaque density gradient centrifugation and then cryopreserved in the vapor phase of liquid nitrogen. Analytical flow cytometry was used to check the purity and quantity of each magnetically sorted T cell population. Genomic DNA was isolated from each sorted fraction and quantified by UV absorbance on a Nanodrop 2000c. Using the deep immunoSEQ assay, multiplex PCR amplified TCR CDR3 regions from genomic DNA. Genomic DNA extracted from each cell subset was distributed evenly over all wells of several immunoSEQ 96-well plates, and each plate served as one replicate. For sorted subsets, around 200 ng genomic DNA, equal to about 30,000 T cell genomes, was loaded into each replicate PCR. The purified libraries were quantified using a Qubit 3.0 fluorometer, sized with a Bioanalyzer 2100, and then quantified again using the KAPA Library Quantification kit. A separate single-read 150-cycle Illumina NextSeq 550 flow cell was used to sequence each immunoSEQ 96-well plate. From the authors' description of their analysis: The immunoSEQ output contained only junctional sequences without quality scores, so filtering could not match that applied to full-length reads. To assign V/J genes and CDR3, sequences were annotated using PyIR, a Python wrapper for IgBLAST v1.9, with IMGT germline references. Reads were filtered out if the reads had weak V/J assignments (E-value above 1e-6), no CDR3, stop codons, out-of-frame junctions, or ambiguous translated residues. A V3J clonotype was defined by an identical inferred V gene, J gene, and CDR3 amino acid sequence. Percentage overlap between repertoires was calculated by dividing the number of shared unique clonotypes by the size of the smaller repertoire. Repertoire richness was assessed with RTK rarefaction, the Chao1 estimator, and Recon v2.1 estimates of unobserved clonotypes. Generation probabilities for all TCRbeta clonotypes obtained by the gDNA method from a handful of donors were computed using OLGA. The table comes from immuneACCESS by way of TCRdb, which keeps in-frame sequences with V and J called. Part of the clones is missing from these tables; in studies checked, under half for an unresolved V gene and the rest for unknown reasons. That table gives V, J and clone size, and the DNA gave D and trimming. This sample lists roughly 1,800,000 clones; roughly 94% were detected once. Under 1.5% of the sample lies in the top ten.

The study at large found these results: Sampling was restricted to blood, and TCR repertoires in tissues likely differ from the TCR repertoires found in blood. Clonotypes shared by all four sorted-subset donors showed higher generation probabilities than non-shared clonotypes. Rarefaction of sorted-subset datasets indicated incomplete sequencing despite the large sequencing depth. Naive subsets generally had larger estimated clonotype richness than memory subsets did. The small number of donors limited the genetic and exposure-history diversity represented. Sharing across a handful of donors was observed for around 5% of naive CD4, over 3% of naive CD8, about 2.5% of memory CD4, and about 0.4% of memory CD8 clonotypes. Pairwise subsampling led to the expectation that sequencing depth would affect the degree of clonotype sharing among donors.

This receptor chain uses TRBV7-2 and TRBJ2-5; 9 middle bases align to TRBD1. The sequence came from a man aged 18 to 29 in good health. Source material: naive CD8+ T cells sorted from blood. The meaning of the sample's cell subset or site label: CD45RA+CCR7+. The nucleotide sequence is TGTGCCAGCAGCTTAGGGGCCTACAGGGACAGGGAAACCCAGTACTTC. It translates to CASSLGAYRDRETQYF.